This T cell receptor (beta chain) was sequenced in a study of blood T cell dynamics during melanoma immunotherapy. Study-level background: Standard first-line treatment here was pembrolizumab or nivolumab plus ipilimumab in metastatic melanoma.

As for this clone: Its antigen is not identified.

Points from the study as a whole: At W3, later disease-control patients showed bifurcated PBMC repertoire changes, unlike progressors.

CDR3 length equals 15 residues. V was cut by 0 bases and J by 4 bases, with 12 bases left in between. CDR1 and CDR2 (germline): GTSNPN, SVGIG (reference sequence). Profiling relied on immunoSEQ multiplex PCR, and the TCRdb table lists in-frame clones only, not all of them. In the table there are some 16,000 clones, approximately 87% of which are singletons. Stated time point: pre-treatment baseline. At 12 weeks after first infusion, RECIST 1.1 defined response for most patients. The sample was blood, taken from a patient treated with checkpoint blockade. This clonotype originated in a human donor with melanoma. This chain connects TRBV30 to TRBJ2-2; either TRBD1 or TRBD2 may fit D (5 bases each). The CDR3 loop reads CAWSVIRGPTGELFF. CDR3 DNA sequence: TGTGCCTGGAGTGTAATACGGGGACCCACCGGGGAGCTGTTTTTT.